This entry lists 14 T cell receptor beta chains sequenced from one sample in a study of blood T cells in healthy people across ages. The use of a sample-barcoded 5' primer and a J-beta primer mix characterized a second PCR of about 6 to 12 cycles. TCRdb independently ran MiXCR on the 5' RACE reads; one entry per CDR3 protein. Here the sample spans 550,000 to 750,000 distinct CDR3 sequences, about 21% being singletons. Sequencing was performed on blood. All receptors derive from a man between 65 and 85 years old in good health.

V gene TRBV5-1 combines with J gene TRBJ2-7, with D tentatively TRBD2 (5 bases). With 4 bases removed from V and 3 bases from J, the gap between germline ends came to 14 bases. The CDR3 runs 14 residues. CDR1 is SGHRS, CDR2 YFSETQ, per germline. The chain's CDR3 is CASSPQYGVYEQYF. CDR3 nucleotides: TGCGCCAGCAGCCCACAATACGGGGTCTACGAGCAGTACTTC.

Remarks on this clonotype: Relative to the germline gene, one junction end is altered; a read error may explain this. The J gene is TRBJ1-5, the V gene TRBV6-5, with a weak D call TRBD1 (6 bases). CDR3 length equals 12 residues. Germline CDR1 MNHEY, CDR2 SVGAGI. The CDR3 nucleotides are TGTGCCAGCAGTTACTCGAATGGACAGCCTGTTTTT. It translates to CASSYSNGQPVF.

The sample holds many counts of this clonotype. The chain uses TRBV6-2 or TRBV6-3 and TRBJ2-5, with D possibly being TRBD2 (6 bases). The tail of the sequence fits TRBJ2-7 better, so the J call may be wrong. Germline V lookup: CDR1 MNHEY, CDR2 SVGEGT. The CDR3 contains 13 residues. The CDR3 loop is CASSPGTFYEQYF. CDR3 nucleotides: TGTGCCAGCAGTCCCGGGACTTTCTACGAGCAGTACTTC.

This CDR3 reads CASSGWDPMGQYF. The CDR3 DNA follows: TGTGCCAGCAGTGGTTGGGACCCGATGGGGCAGTACTTC. The chain has TRBV12-3 or TRBV12-4 and TRBJ2-7, with D perhaps given as TRBD1 or TRBD2 (5 bases each). The length of the CDR3 is 13 residues. V lost 5 bases, J lost 9 bases, and 17 bases lay in between.

This clonotype was counted between two and nine times. The junction shows a germline mismatch at one end, possibly a read error. V usage is TRBV5-1 and J usage is TRBJ2-5; 7 nucleotides line up with TRBD1. CDR3 length: 13 amino acids. Germline CDR1 and CDR2: SGHRS and YFSETQ. CDR3 residues: CASRLGQKETQYF. The DNA for the CDR3 is TGCGCCAGCAGATTGGGACAGAAAGAGACCCAGTACTTC.

The chain employs TRBV5-1 and TRBJ1-2; weak D call: TRBD1 (6 bases). Germline loops: CDR1 SGHRS, CDR2 YFSETQ. The CDR3 covers 14 residues. Trimming stripped 1 base from V and 5 bases from J, with 12 bases between. This chain's CDR3 is CASSLQDRIYGYTF. The CDR3 region has the DNA TGCGCCAGCAGCTTGCAGGACAGAATATATGGCTACACCTTC.

The chain couples TRBV20-1 to TRBJ2-2, with D possibly being TRBD2 (6 bases). This CDR3 region has 14 residues. The germline V gene has CDR1 DFQATT and CDR2 SNEGSKA (reference sequence). Trimming cost V 4 bases and J 2 bases, with 11 bases left between them. CDR3 region: CSAIKRANTGELFF. Here the CDR3 DNA reads TGCAGTGCTATAAAGCGGGCCAACACCGGGGAGCTGTTTTTT.

This clonotype was observed at least ten times. This chain connects TRBV7-3 to TRBJ2-1; 10 bases fit TRBD1. Germline V gene sequence: CDR1 SGHTA, CDR2 FQGTGA. This CDR3 is built from 17 residues. Trimming removed 0 bases from V and 8 bases from J; junction bases left unmatched: 10. The CDR3 protein is CASSLTVGTGVSDEQFF. The CDR3 DNA reads as TGTGCCAGCAGCTTAACTGTCGGGACAGGGGTTTCTGATGAGCAGTTCTTC.

This clonotype was found once. Compared with germline, one end of the junction differs, possibly owing to a read error. The chain couples TRBV20-1 to TRBJ2-5; a weak D match, TRBD2 (6 bases). The CDR3 runs 15 residues. CDR1 and CDR2 from the germline V gene are DFQATT and SNEGSKA (reference sequence). CDR3 nucleotide sequence: TGCATTGCTAGAGTGTGGTCTAGCGCAGAAGAGACCCAGTACTTC. The encoded protein is CIARVWSSAEETQYF.

This clonotype has a handful of counts. A read error is possible here, since a much larger clone lies one base away. The genes are TRBV2 and TRBJ2-5; D is undetermined. This CDR3 has 12 residues. Germline V gene lookup returns CDR1 SNHLY and CDR2 FYNNEI. V was trimmed by 5 bases and J by 7 bases, leaving 11 bases between them. CDR3 nucleotide sequence: TGTGCCAGCAGTCCCCCCGAAGGGACCCAGTACTTC. This encodes CASSPPEGTQYF.

This clonotype is a singleton in its sample. This chain links TRBV20-1 with TRBJ2-5; 11 bases agree with TRBD2. The germline V gene encodes CDR1 DFQATT and CDR2 SNEGSKA (reference sequence). The CDR3 length is 14 residues. V lost 5 bases and J lost 1; bases outside the gene matches: 3. CDR3 DNA: TGCAGTGCTGGGGGACTAGCGGTCCAAGAGACCCAGTACTTC. Protein sequence: CSAGGLAVQETQYF.

This clonotype was seen a handful of times. J is TRBJ2-2 and V is TRBV5-1; 11 bases fit TRBD2. The J segment lost 6 bases and the V segment lost 5 bases, leaving 12 bases of the junction unmatched. CDR3 size: 17 residues. Germline V gives CDR1 SGHRS, CDR2 YFSETQ. The CDR3 nucleotides read TGCGCCAGCAGGATGGGGACTAGCGGAAAATTCCCCGGGGAGCTGTTTTTT. It specifies CASRMGTSGKFPGELFF.

This clonotype appeared a few times. Being one base from a much bigger clone, this may be a read error. The CDR3: CSAREGKLFF. DNA for the CDR3: TGCAGTGCTAGAGAAGGAAAACTGTTTTTT. V usage is TRBV20-1 and J usage is TRBJ1-4; no definite D call. The CDR3 runs to 10 residues. V shed 0 bases and J shed 10 bases, with 3 bases lying between them. Germline assignment: CDR1 DFQATT and CDR2 SNEGSKA (reference sequence).

This rearrangement joins TRBV4-1 to TRBJ2-2; tentatively, D is TRBD1 (6 bases). V dropped 0 bases and J dropped 10 bases, with 15 bases sitting between them. The CDR3 is 15 amino acids. Germline CDR1 reads MGHRA; CDR2 reads YSYEKL. CDR3 in amino acids: CASSQEGARPEELFF. CDR3 DNA: TGCGCCAGCAGCCAAGAGGGGGCTAGGCCCGAGGAGCTGTTTTTT.